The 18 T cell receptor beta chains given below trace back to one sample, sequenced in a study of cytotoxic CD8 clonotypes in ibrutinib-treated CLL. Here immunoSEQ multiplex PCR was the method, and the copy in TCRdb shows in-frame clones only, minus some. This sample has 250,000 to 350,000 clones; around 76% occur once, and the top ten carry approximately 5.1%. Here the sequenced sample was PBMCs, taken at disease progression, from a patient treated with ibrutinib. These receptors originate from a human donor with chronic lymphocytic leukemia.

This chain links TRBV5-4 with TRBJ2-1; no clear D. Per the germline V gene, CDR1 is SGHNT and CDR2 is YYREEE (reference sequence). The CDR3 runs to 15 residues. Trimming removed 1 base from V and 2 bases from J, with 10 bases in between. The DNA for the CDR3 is TGTGCCAGCAGCTTGAAACTATTAACCTACAATGAGCAGTTCTTC. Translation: CASSLKLLTYNEQFF. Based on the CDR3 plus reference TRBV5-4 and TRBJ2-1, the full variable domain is ETGVTQSPTHLIKTRGQQVTLRCSSQSGHNTVSWYQQALGQGPQFIFQYYREEENGRGNFPPRFSGLQFPNYSSELNVNALELDDSALYLCASSLKLLTYNEQFFGPGTRLTVL.

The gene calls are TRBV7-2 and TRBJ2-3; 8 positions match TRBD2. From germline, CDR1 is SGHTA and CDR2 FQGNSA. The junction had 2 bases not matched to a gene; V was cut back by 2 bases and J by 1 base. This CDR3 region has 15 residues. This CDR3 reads CASSLRRGGTDTQYF. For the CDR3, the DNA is TGTGCCAGCAGCTTACGGCGGGGGGGCACAGATACGCAGTATTTT.

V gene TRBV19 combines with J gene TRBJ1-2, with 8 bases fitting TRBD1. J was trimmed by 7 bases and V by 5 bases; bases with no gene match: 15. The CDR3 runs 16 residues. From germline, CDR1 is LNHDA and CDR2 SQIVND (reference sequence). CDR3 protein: CASSQYLNFRGPGYTF. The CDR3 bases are TGTGCCAGTAGTCAATACCTGAATTTCAGGGGGCCTGGCTACACCTTC.

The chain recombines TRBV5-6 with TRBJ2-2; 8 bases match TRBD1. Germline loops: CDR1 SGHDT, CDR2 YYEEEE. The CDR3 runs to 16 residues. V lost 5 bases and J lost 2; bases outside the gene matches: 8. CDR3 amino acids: CASSYRDRPNTGELFF. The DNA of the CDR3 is TGTGCCAGCAGTTACAGGGACAGGCCCAACACCGGGGAGCTGTTTTTT.

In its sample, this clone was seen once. DNA of the CDR3: TGTGCCAGCAGGGACGGGACAGGGACCTACGAGCAGTACTTC. It encodes CASRDGTGTYEQYF. The chain links TRBV5-4 to TRBJ2-7; 9 bases fit TRBD1. After removal of 5 bases from V and 2 bases from J, the junction contained 5 bases not matched to a gene. The CDR3 totals 14 residues. Germline lookup yields CDR1 SGHNT and CDR2 YYREEE (reference sequence).

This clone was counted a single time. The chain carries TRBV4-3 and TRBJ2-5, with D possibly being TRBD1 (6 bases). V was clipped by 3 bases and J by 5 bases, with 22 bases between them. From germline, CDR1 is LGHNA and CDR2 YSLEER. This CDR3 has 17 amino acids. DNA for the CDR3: TGCGCCAGCAGCCAGAGTATCCGAACAGGGTTCGGGGAGACCCAGTACTTC. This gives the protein CASSQSIRTGFGETQYF.

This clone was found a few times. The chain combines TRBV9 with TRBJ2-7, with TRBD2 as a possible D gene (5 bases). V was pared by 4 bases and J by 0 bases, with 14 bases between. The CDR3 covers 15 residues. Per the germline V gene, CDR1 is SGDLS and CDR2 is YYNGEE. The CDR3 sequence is CASSPSWGASYEQYF. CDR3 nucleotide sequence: TGTGCCAGCAGCCCTAGCTGGGGAGCCTCCTACGAGCAGTACTTC.

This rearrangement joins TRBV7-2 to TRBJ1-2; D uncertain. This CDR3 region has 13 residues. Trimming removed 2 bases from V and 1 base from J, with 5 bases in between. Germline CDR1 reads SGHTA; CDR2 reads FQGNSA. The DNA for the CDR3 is TGTGCCAGCAGCTTACAGGATAACTATGGCTACACCTTC. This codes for CASSLQDNYGYTF.

DNA for the CDR3: TGCAGCGTTGTCCTTGACGGGGCCAACGTCCTGACTTTC. Translated: CSVVLDGANVLTF. The genes are TRBV29-1 and TRBJ2-6; D is unresolved. CDR3 length: 13 residues. Germline CDR1 reads SQVTM; CDR2 reads ANQGSEA. Trimming took 4 bases from V and 4 from J, leaving 8 bases between them.

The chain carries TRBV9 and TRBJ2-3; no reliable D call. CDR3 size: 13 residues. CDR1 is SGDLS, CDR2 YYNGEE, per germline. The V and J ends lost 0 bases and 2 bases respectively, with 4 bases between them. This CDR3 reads CASSVGTTDTQYF. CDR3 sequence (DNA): TGTGCCAGCAGCGTAGGTACCACAGATACGCAGTATTTT.

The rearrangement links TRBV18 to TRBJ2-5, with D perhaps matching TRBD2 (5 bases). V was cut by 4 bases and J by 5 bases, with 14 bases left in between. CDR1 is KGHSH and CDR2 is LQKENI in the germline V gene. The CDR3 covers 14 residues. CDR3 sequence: CASSQPGLAETQYF. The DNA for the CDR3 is TGTGCCAGCTCACAGCCGGGGTTGGCGGAGACCCAGTACTTC.

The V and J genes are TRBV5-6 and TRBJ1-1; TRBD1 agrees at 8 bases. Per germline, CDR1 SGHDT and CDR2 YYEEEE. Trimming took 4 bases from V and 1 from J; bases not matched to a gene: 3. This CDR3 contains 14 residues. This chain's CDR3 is CASSHTGGNTEAFF. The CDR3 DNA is TGTGCCAGCAGCCATACAGGGGGGAACACTGAAGCTTTCTTT.

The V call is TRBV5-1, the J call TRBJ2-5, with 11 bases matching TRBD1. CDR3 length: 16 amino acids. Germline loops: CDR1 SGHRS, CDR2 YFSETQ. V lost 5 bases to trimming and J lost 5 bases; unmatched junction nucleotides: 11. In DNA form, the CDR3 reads TGCGCCAGCAGTCTCGGCTCGGGACAGGGGGGTGAGACCCAGTACTTC. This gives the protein CASSLGSGQGGETQYF.

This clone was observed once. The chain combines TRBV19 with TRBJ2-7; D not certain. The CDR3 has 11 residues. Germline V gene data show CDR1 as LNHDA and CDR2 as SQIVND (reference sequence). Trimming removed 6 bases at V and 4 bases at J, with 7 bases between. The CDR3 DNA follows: TGTGCCAGTAGGAAAGGTTACGAGCAGTACTTC. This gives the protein CASRKGYEQYF.

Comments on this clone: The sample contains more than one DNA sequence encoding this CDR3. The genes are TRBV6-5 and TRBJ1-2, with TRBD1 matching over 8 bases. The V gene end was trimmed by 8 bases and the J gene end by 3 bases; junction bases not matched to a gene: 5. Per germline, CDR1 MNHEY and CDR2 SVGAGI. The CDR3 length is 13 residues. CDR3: CASRPTGDYGYTF. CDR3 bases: TGTGCCAGCCGACCGACAGGGGACTATGGCTACACCTTC.

CDR3 loop: CASLTRGPRGTEAFF. The CDR3 nucleotides are TGTGCCAGCCTTACTCGAGGCCCTCGGGGCACTGAAGCTTTCTTT. The chain couples TRBV6-1 to TRBJ1-1, with D uncertain. This CDR3 spans 15 amino acids. With 8 bases removed from V and 4 bases from J, the gap between germline ends came to 20 bases. The V gene's germline CDR1 is MNHNS and CDR2 SASEGT.

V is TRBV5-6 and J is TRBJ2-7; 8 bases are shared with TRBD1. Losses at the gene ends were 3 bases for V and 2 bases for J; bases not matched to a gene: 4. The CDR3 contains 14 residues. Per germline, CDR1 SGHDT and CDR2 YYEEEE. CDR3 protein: CASSSTGDTYEQYF. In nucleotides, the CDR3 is TGTGCCAGCAGCTCGACAGGGGATACCTACGAGCAGTACTTC.

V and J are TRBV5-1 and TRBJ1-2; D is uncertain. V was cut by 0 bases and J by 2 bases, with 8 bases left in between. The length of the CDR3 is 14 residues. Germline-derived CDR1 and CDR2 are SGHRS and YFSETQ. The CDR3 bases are TGCGCCAGCAGCTTGGTCCAGAGAAACTATGGCTACACCTTC. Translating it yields CASSLVQRNYGYTF.